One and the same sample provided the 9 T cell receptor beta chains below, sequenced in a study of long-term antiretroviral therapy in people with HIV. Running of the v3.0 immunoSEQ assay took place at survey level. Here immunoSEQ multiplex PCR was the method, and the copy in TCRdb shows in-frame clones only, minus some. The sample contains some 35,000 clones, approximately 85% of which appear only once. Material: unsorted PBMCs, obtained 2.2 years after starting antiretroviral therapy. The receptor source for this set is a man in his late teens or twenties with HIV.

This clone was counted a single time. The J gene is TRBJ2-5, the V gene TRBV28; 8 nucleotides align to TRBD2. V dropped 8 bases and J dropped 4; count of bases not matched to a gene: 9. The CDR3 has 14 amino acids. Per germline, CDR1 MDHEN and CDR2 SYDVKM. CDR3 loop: CASVPTGGGETQYF. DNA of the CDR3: TGTGCCAGCGTCCCGACGGGAGGGGGAGAGACCCAGTACTTC. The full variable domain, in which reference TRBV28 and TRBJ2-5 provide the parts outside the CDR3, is DVKVTQSSRYLVKRTGEKVFLECVQDMDHENMFWYRQDPGLGLRLIYFSYDVKMKEKGDIPEGYSVSREKKERFSLILESASTNQTSMYLCASVPTGGGETQYFGPGTRLLVL.

CDR3 nucleotide sequence: TGCGCCAGCAGTGACCCCGCGCGGGGGCACAATGAGCAGTTCTTC. Amino acid sequence: CASSDPARGHNEQFF. The gene calls are TRBV10-1 and TRBJ2-1, with D possibly being TRBD2 (7 bases). The CDR3 is 15 residues long. Germline V gene sequence: CDR1 WNHNN, CDR2 SYGVQD (reference sequence). V lost 3 bases to trimming and J lost 5 bases, with 14 bases between them.

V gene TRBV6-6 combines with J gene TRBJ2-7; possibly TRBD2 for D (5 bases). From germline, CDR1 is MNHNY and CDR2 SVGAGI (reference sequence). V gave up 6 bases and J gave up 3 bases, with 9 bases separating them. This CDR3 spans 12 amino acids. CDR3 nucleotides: TGTGCCAGCAGCTCTGGACTCTACGAGCAGTACTTC. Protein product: CASSSGLYEQYF.

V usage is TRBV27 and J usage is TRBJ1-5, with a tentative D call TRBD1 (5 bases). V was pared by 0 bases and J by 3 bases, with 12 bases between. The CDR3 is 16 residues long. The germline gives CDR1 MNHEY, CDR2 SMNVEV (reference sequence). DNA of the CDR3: TGTGCCAGCAGTTTATCCGGCAGGGCTTACAATCAGCCCCAGCATTTT. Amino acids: CASSLSGRAYNQPQHF.

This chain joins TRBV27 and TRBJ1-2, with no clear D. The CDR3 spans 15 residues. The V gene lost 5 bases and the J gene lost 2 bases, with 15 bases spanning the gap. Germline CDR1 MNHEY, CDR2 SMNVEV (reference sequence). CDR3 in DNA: TGTGCCAGCAGTCGGCCCGGACTTCCGAACTATGGCTACACCTTC. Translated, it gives CASSRPGLPNYGYTF.

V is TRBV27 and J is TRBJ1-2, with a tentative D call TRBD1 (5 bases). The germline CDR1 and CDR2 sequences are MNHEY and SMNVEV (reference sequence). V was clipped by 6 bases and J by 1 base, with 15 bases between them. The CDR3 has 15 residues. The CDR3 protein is CASSRRDGDNYGYTF. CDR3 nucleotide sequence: TGTGCCAGCAGCCGCCGGGACGGAGATAACTATGGCTACACCTTC.

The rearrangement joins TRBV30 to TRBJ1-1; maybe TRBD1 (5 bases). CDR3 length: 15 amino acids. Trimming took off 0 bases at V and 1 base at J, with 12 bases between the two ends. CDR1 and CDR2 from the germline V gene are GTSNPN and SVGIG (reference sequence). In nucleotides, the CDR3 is TGTGCCTGGAGTGTGTTTCAGGGAGGGAACACTGAAGCTTTCTTT. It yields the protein CAWSVFQGGNTEAFF.

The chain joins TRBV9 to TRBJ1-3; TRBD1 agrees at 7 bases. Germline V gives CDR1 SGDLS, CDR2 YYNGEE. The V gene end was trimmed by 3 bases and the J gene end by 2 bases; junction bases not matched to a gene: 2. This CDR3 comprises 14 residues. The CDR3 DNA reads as TGTGCCAGCAGCGCACAGGGGACTGGAAACACCATATATTTT. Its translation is CASSAQGTGNTIYF.

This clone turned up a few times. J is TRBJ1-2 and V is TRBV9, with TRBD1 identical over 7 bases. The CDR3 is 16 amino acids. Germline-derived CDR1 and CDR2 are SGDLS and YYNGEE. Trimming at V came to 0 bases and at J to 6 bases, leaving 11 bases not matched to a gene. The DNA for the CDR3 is TGTGCCAGCAGCGTAGGGGGACAGCCGGGATGGGATGGCTACACCTTC. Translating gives CASSVGGQPGWDGYTF.